This TCR beta chain was obtained from a study of blood T cell repertoires in COVID-19. Study overall: The United States, Italy and Spain supplied acute and convalescent COVID-19 samples. In each case, the material was cDNA or gDNA derived from T cells, B-cell-depleted T cells, or PBMCs.

This CDR3 contains 16 residues. The germline CDR1 and CDR2 sequences are MNHEY and SMNVEV (reference sequence). V lost 5 bases, J lost 5 bases, and 10 bases stayed unmatched. Authors' data handling: Quantification of nucleated cells was approximated via reference gene primer amplification. TCRdb's copy holds only in-frame clones and misses some; the assay was immunoSEQ multiplex PCR. The D gene and trimming were derived from the DNA, and the V and J assignments and clone size from that table. The sample has 95,000 to 110,000 clones; approximately 88% are singletons. This TCR was recovered from a human donor in a cohort sampled during active COVID-19. V gene TRBV27 combines with J gene TRBJ2-3; TRBD2 aligns across 10 bases. The sequenced sample consisted of peripheral blood. This CDR3 reads CASSTTLAGAGDTQYF. CDR3 nucleotides: TGTGCCAGCAGTACAACGCTAGCGGGAGCAGGAGATACGCAGTATTTT.